What follows are 20 T cell receptor beta chains derived from one specimen sequenced in a study of blood T cell repertoires in COVID-19. Sequenced by immunoSEQ multiplex PCR; TCRdb stores in-frame clones only, minus some. The sample lists more than 95,000 clones, around 87% occurring once. The specimen was peripheral blood. Receptor source: a human donor in a cohort sampled during active COVID-19.

This chain uses TRBV4-1 with TRBJ1-2, with D maybe TRBD1 (6 bases). The V and J ends lost 6 bases and 0 bases respectively, with 14 bases between them. From germline, CDR1 is MGHRA and CDR2 YSYEKL. The CDR3 runs to 15 residues. CDR3 nucleotides: TGCGCCAGCAGGGATACAGGGTCAGCTAACTATGGCTACACCTTC. As protein: CASRDTGSANYGYTF.

This clone was found once. CDR3 amino acids: CASSLRRTQYF. Written as DNA, the CDR3 is TGTGCCAGCAGTTTGCGCCGGACTCAGTATTTT. The rearrangement uses TRBV12-3 or TRBV12-4 and TRBJ2-3; tentative D call: TRBD2 (5 bases). This CDR3 has 11 amino acids. V lost 3 bases and J lost 12, with 10 bases in between.

Comments on this clone: The sample contains more than one DNA sequence encoding this CDR3. The CDR3 DNA reads as TGTGCCAGCAGCCTGGGACTAGCGGGGGCCACAGATACGCAGTATTTT. This sequence encodes CASSLGLAGATDTQYF. V usage is TRBV11-3 and J usage is TRBJ2-3; 14 bases map to TRBD2. The CDR3 loop spans 16 amino acids. The germline gives CDR1 SGHNT, CDR2 YENEEA. With V trimmed by 5 bases and J by 2 bases, 3 bases remained unmatched.

CDR3 DNA: TGTGCCAGCAGGCTACAGGGGTCCATAGCCAAAAACATTCAGTACTTC. This encodes CASRLQGSIAKNIQYF. This chain links TRBV2 with TRBJ2-4, with 7 positions matching TRBD1. Germline assignment: CDR1 SNHLY and CDR2 FYNNEI. This CDR3 is 16 amino acids long. Trimming at V came to 6 bases and at J to 0 bases, leaving 8 bases not matched to a gene. Full variable domain (missing parts from reference TRBV2 and TRBJ2-4): EPEVTQTPSHQVTQMGQEVILRCVPISNHLYFYWYRQILGQKVEFLVSFYNNEISEKSEIFDDQFSVERPDGSNFTLKIRSTKLEDSAMYFCASRLQGSIAKNIQYFGAGTRLSVL.

The V and J genes are TRBV9 and TRBJ1-5, with 7 bases identical to TRBD1. Germline CDR1 SGDLS, CDR2 YYNGEE. After removal of 6 bases from V and 3 bases from J, the junction contained 9 bases not matched to a gene. This CDR3 is built from 15 residues. The CDR3 nucleotides read TGTGCCAGCACCAAAGACGGGACAGTCAATCAGCCCCAGCATTTT. Protein product: CASTKDGTVNQPQHF. Supplemented by reference TRBV9 and TRBJ1-5, the full variable domain reads DSGVTQTPKHLITATGQRVTLRCSPRSGDLSVYWYQQSLDQGLQFLIQYYNGEERAKGNILERFSAQQFPDLHSELNLSSLELGDSALYFCASTKDGTVNQPQHFGDGTRLSIL.

The V gene is TRBV5-6, the J gene TRBJ2-2, with a possible D match to TRBD1 (6 bases). V was cut by 2 bases and J by 3 bases, with 11 bases left in between. Looked up from germline, CDR1 is SGHDT and CDR2 is YYEEEE. The CDR3 totals 15 residues. CDR3 DNA sequence: TGTGCCAGCAGCTTATTCTACAGGGACACCGGGGAGCTGTTTTTT. The encoded protein is CASSLFYRDTGELFF. The variable domain in full, with the rest retrieved from reference TRBV5-6 and TRBJ2-2, is DAGVTQSPTHLIKTRGQQVTLRCSPKSGHDTVSWYQQALGQGPQFIFQYYEEEERQRGNFPDRFSGHQFPNYSSELNVNALLLGDSALYLCASSLFYRDTGELFFGEGSRLTVL.

This clone was found once. The chain joins TRBV5-1 to TRBJ1-2; D possibly corresponds to TRBD1 (6 bases). V was clipped by 0 bases and J by 4 bases, with 10 bases between them. From germline, CDR1 is SGHRS and CDR2 YFSETQ. CDR3 size: 14 residues. This chain's CDR3 is CASSLASDSYGYTF. The CDR3 coding sequence is TGCGCCAGCAGCTTGGCCTCGGACAGCTATGGCTACACCTTC.

For the CDR3, the DNA is TGTGCCAGTAGTATGGGACAGGGGGATGGCTACACCTTC. Its translation is CASSMGQGDGYTF. The chain has TRBV19 and TRBJ1-2, with 11 nucleotides matching TRBD1. The CDR3 sequence is 13 residues long. The V gene end was trimmed by 3 bases and the J gene end by 6 bases; junction bases not matched to a gene: 0. Germline V gene data show CDR1 as LNHDA and CDR2 as SQIVND (reference sequence).

This chain links TRBV19 with TRBJ2-3; possible D gene TRBD1, 5 bases. The CDR3 has 13 amino acids. The germline V gene encodes CDR1 LNHDA and CDR2 SQIVND (reference sequence). Trimming cost V 7 bases and J 3 bases, with 11 bases left between them. Here the CDR3 DNA reads TGTGCCAGTAAAGTGACAGCGACAGATACGCAGTATTTT. Translation: CASKVTATDTQYF.

Worth noting for this clone: The junction does not match germline at one end; this may be a read error. The chain is built from TRBV7-7 and TRBJ1-3; D is possibly TRBD1 (5 bases). Germline values: CDR1 SSHAT, CDR2 FNYEAQ (reference sequence). This CDR3 spans 15 amino acids. CDR3 bases: TGTGCTAGCAGCTTATCCCCGACAGCCGGAAACACCATATATTTT. This sequence encodes CASSLSPTAGNTIYF.

The V gene is TRBV6-4, the J gene TRBJ2-1; TRBD1 matches 7 bases. The CDR3 is 15 residues long. CDR1 MRHNA and CDR2 SNTAGT come from the germline V gene. V lost 8 bases, J lost 2 bases, and 9 bases stayed unmatched. The CDR3 protein is CASSRAGTAYNEQFF. The CDR3 region has the DNA TGTGCCAGCTCCCGCGCCGGGACAGCCTACAATGAGCAGTTCTTC.

This sequence joins TRBV11-2 and TRBJ2-2; D call uncertain. This CDR3 is 18 amino acids long. Germline assignment: CDR1 SGHAT and CDR2 FQNNGV. Trimming cost V 2 bases and J 0 bases, with 16 bases left between them. For the CDR3, the DNA is TGTGCCAGCAGCTTAAGGCGGCTCAACCCATCGAACACCGGGGAGCTGTTTTTT. Translation: CASSLRRLNPSNTGELFF.

This sequence joins TRBV7-3 and TRBJ2-7; TRBD2 is a possible D gene (7 bases). Trimming took 5 bases from V and 2 from J, leaving 19 bases between them. Germline loops: CDR1 SGHTA, CDR2 FQGTGA. The CDR3 has 16 amino acids. Here the CDR3 DNA reads TGTGCCAGCAGCCCTATGGGGGGGCCAATCACCTACGAGCAGTACTTC. Its translation is CASSPMGGPITYEQYF.

The V and J genes are TRBV11-2 and TRBJ2-2, with 8 bases fitting TRBD1. The CDR3 covers 16 residues. V lost 5 bases and J lost 0; bases outside the gene matches: 5. Germline V gene lookup returns CDR1 SGHAT and CDR2 FQNNGV. The CDR3 sequence: CASSPRQGSNTGELFF. The CDR3 DNA follows: TGTGCCAGCAGCCCTCGACAGGGGTCGAACACCGGGGAGCTGTTTTTT.

V and J are TRBV28 and TRBJ1-5; D remains ambiguous. Germline CDR1 is MDHEN and CDR2 is SYDVKM. With 6 bases removed from V and 4 bases from J, the gap between germline ends came to 4 bases. This CDR3 spans 11 amino acids. This chain's CDR3 is CASRTNQPQHF. The CDR3 DNA follows: TGTGCCAGCAGAACTAATCAGCCCCAGCATTTT.

Only one count was recorded for this clone. The rearrangement uses TRBV12-5 and TRBJ1-6, with 7 bases aligning to TRBD1. This CDR3 comprises 18 residues. In germline, CDR1 is LGHNT, CDR2 FRNRAP. V trimming: 2 bases; J trimming: 7 bases; junction bases outside the gene matches: 14. In DNA, the CDR3 is TGTGCTAGTGGTTTGTCCGGGAAGGGGGCAAGAGCAAATTCACCCCTCCACTTT. It specifies CASGLSGKGARANSPLHF.

J is TRBJ2-2 and V is TRBV9, with 10 nucleotides matching TRBD2. This CDR3 contains 15 residues. Germline lookup yields CDR1 SGDLS and CDR2 YYNGEE. The junction had 3 bases not matched to a gene; V was cut back by 6 bases and J by 1 base. The CDR3, as DNA: TGTGCCAGCACCATAGCGGGGGGGAACACCGGGGAGCTGTTTTTT. Protein product: CASTIAGGNTGELFF.

The V gene is TRBV7-2, the J gene TRBJ2-1; 11 bases line up with TRBD2. From germline, CDR1 is SGHTA and CDR2 FQGNSA. V shed 5 bases and J 4 bases; nucleotides not matched to a gene: 4. This CDR3 contains 15 residues. The CDR3 here is CASSRTSGGYNEQFF. CDR3 sequence (DNA): TGTGCCAGCAGCCGTACTAGCGGGGGATACAATGAGCAGTTCTTC.

V usage is TRBV5-1 and J usage is TRBJ2-3; 11 bases map to TRBD2. The V gene end was trimmed by 0 bases and the J gene end by 2 bases; junction bases not matched to a gene: 5. The CDR3 extends over 17 amino acids. CDR1 is SGHRS, CDR2 YFSETQ, per germline. CDR3 nucleotides: TGCGCCAGCAGCTTGGCTGGGACTAGCGGAATCACAGATACGCAGTATTTT. It encodes CASSLAGTSGITDTQYF.

V usage is TRBV27 and J usage is TRBJ2-2; TRBD1 aligns across 11 bases. The CDR3 length is 17 residues. Germline-derived CDR1 and CDR2 are MNHEY and SMNVEV (reference sequence). After removal of 4 bases from V and 8 bases from J, the junction contained 12 bases not matched to a gene. CDR3 DNA sequence: TGTGCCAGCAGTTCGGTCTGGAGGACAGGGGGCGTAGGGGAGCTGTTTTTT. It specifies CASSSVWRTGGVGELFF.